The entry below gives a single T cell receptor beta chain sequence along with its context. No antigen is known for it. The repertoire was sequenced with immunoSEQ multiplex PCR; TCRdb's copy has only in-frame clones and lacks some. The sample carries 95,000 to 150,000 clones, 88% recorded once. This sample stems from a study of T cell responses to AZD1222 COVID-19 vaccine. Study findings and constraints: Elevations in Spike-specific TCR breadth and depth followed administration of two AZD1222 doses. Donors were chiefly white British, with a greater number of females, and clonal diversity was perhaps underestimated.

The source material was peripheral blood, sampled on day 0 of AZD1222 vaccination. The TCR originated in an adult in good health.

CDR3 protein: CASSQQRGPGNTIYF. CDR3 nucleotide sequence: TGCGCCAGCAGCCAGCAAAGGGGGCCTGGAAACACCATATATTTT. The chain couples TRBV4-3 to TRBJ1-3, with 7 nucleotides matching TRBD1. The CDR3 is 15 amino acids. Germline V gene lookup returns CDR1 LGHNA and CDR2 YSLEER. V lost 3 bases to trimming and J lost 2 bases; unmatched junction nucleotides: 4.